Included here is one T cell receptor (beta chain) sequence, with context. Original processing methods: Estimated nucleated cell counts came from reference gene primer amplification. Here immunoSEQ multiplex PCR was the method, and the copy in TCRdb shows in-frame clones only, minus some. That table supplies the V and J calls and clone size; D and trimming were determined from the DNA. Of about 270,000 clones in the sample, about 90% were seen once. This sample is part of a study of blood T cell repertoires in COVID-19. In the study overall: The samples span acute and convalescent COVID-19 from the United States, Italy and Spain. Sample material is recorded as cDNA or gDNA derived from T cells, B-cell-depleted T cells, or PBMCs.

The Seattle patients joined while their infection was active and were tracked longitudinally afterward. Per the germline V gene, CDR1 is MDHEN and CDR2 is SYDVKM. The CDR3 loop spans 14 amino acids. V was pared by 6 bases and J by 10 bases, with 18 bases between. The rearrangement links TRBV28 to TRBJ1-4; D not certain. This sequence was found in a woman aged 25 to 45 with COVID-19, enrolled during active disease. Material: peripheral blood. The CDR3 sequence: CASSPSEQMRKLFF. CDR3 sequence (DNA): TGTGCCAGCAGCCCATCTGAACAGATGCGAAAACTGTTTTTT. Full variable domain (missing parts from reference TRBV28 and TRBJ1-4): DVKVTQSSRYLVKRTGEKVFLECVQDMDHENMFWYRQDPGLGLRLIYFSYDVKMKEKGDIPEGYSVSREKKERFSLILESASTNQTSMYLCASSPSEQMRKLFFGSGTQLSVL.